These 2 T cell receptor beta chains were all obtained from the same sample, sequenced in a study of regulatory T cells in long-lasting Graves disease. Libraries of TCR beta came from iRepertoire HTBI primers plus Arm-PCR of CDR3 regions. TCRdb processed the multiplex PCR reads anew with MiXCR; each CDR3 protein has one entry. The sample lists some 250,000 distinct CDR3 sequences, approximately 18% occurring once. Time point described: newly diagnosed GD, antithyroid drugs for less than 3 months. PBMC RNA served as the TCR library source. The data also belong to a second study, concerning T cells in Graves' hyperthyroidism and ophthalmopathy.

The material sequenced was peripheral blood mononuclear cells (PBMCs), taken at new diagnosis, from a patient treated with antithyroid drugs. All receptors derive from a woman aged 25-40 years with Graves disease.

J is TRBJ2-1 and V is TRBV11-1; 14 bases fit TRBD2. The CDR3 spans 17 residues. Unmatched junction bases numbered 5, after V lost 5 bases and J lost 2 bases. CDR1 is SGHAT and CDR2 is FQDESV in the germline V gene (reference sequence). CDR3 in DNA: TGTGCCAGCAGCCGTGGGACTAGCGGGAGTGCCTACAATGAGCAGTTCTTC. The encoded protein is CASSRGTSGSAYNEQFF.

This clonotype was detected many times. It is likely a read error, because the conserved phenylalanine at the end of the CDR3 is missing. This chain links TRBV11-2 with TRBJ1-3; 11 bases agree with TRBD1. Germline V lookup: CDR1 SGHAT, CDR2 FQNNGV. Losses at the gene ends were 5 bases for V and 0 bases for J; bases not matched to a gene: 9. The CDR3 loop spans 18 amino acids. The CDR3 bases are TGTGCCAGCAGCCCCGGACAGGGGGCTTACTTCTCTGGAAACACCATATATGTT. This translates into CASSPGQGAYFSGNTIYV.